This T cell receptor (beta chain) emerged from a study of T-cell reconstitution after alpha-beta-depleted transplantation in children. TCRbeta library construction was performed incorporating unique molecular identifiers. A single record per CDR3 protein comes from TCRdb applying MiXCR to the PCR reads. Here the sample spans 500,000 or so distinct CDR3 sequences, about 31% being singletons. The source was PBMCs from the stem cell graft donor, collected from the stem cell graft. This clonotype was obtained from a human donor who donated a stem cell graft to a child with aplastic anemia.

CDR3 sequence reads: CASRGGVGEQYV. In nucleotides, the CDR3 is TGTGCCAGCAGAGGAGGGGTCGGGGAGCAGTACGTC. J is TRBJ2-7 and V is TRBV28; D is perhaps TRBD2 (6 bases). CDR1 and CDR2 (germline): MDHEN, SYDVKM. Trimming left V 6 bases short and J 7 bases short, with 13 bases between. There are 12 residues in the CDR3.